This entry describes one T cell receptor beta chain. Its antigen is undetermined. Time point in this sample: pre-treatment baseline. At 12 weeks after first infusion, RECIST 1.1 defined response for most patients. The data were obtained in a study of blood T cell dynamics during melanoma immunotherapy. The overall study: Metastatic melanoma patients received first-line pembrolizumab or nivolumab plus ipilimumab.

Findings and limits, study-wide: It remained unknown if the driving T cell clones were melanoma-specific. Among sorted CD8+ subsets, immune-effector cells had the highest clonality and cell-free DNA similarity.

This CDR3 is 15 amino acids long. V shed 5 bases and J 1 base; nucleotides not matched to a gene: 3. CDR1 and CDR2 (germline): MNHEY, SVGAGI. TCRdb's table, derived via immunoSEQ multiplex PCR, lists solely in-frame clones and lacks some. The sample holds fewer than 15,000 clones, 92% seen once. The sequence derives from a human donor with melanoma. The input for sequencing was effector memory CD8+ T cells from blood, taken from a patient treated with checkpoint blockade. This chain links TRBV6-5 with TRBJ2-3; TRBD2 agrees at 10 bases. The CDR3 region has the DNA TGTGCCAGCAGTACCGGGACTAGCGGCACAGATACGCAGTATTTT. This gives the protein CASSTGTSGTDTQYF.